This T cell receptor beta chain is drawn from a study of OX40 agonist ivuxolimab in advanced cancers. Study outcomes and limitations: Some nonresponders also had low normalized T-cell clonal expansion. CD8+ T cells were the subset that, on average, had more expanded clones than CD4+.

The germline gives CDR1 SGHTA, CDR2 FQGNSA. Trimming took 3 bases from V and 5 from J, leaving 10 bases between them. This CDR3 has 13 residues. Measured with immunoSEQ multiplex PCR; TCRdb has only the in-frame clones, and not every one. The sample lists 65,000 to 75,000 clones, about 85% seen once, with approximately 2% in the top ten. A word on this clone: Its antigen remains unidentified.

The chain is built from TRBV7-2 and TRBJ2-5; D gene uncertain. This sequence was found in an adult with an advanced solid tumor such as melanoma, head and neck, liver or kidney cancer. Specimen: CD4+ or CD8+ T cells sorted from blood, collected in a trial of the OX40 agonist ivuxolimab. The CDR3 DNA reads TGTGCCAGCAGCTTCGGAAGGGCGGAGACCCAGTACTTC. This gives the protein CASSFGRAETQYF.